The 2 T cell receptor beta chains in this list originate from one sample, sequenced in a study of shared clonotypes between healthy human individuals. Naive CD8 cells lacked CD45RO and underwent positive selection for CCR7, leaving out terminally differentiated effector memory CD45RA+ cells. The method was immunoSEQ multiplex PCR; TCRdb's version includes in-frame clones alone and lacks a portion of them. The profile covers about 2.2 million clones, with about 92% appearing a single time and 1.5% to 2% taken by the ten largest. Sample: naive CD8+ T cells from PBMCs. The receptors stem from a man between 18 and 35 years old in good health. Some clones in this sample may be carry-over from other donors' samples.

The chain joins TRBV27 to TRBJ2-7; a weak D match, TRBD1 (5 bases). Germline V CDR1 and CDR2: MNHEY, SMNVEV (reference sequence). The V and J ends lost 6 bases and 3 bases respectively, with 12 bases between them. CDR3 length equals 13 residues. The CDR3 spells CASSQDRGYEQYF. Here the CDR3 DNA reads TGTGCCAGCAGCCAGGATAGGGGCTACGAGCAGTACTTC.

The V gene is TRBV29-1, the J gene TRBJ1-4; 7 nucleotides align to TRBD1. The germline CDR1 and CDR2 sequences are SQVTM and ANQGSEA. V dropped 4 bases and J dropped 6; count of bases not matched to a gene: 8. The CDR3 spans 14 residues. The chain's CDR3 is CSVAGQAADEKLFF. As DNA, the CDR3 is TGCAGCGTTGCCGGACAGGCGGCCGATGAAAAACTGTTTTTT.